These 18 T cell receptor beta chains came from one sample sequenced in a study of blood T cell repertoires in COVID-19. Sequenced by immunoSEQ multiplex PCR; TCRdb stores in-frame clones only, minus some. The data show around 120,000 clones, over 85% seen once. The sequencing sample was made of peripheral blood. Source of these receptors: a man in his fifties or sixties with active COVID-19.

The V call is TRBV7-9, the J call TRBJ1-2; D perhaps matches TRBD1 (6 bases). Germline values: CDR1 SEHNR, CDR2 FQNEAQ (reference sequence). Trimming removed 5 bases from V and 7 bases from J, with 23 bases in between. The CDR3 contains 16 residues. The CDR3 region is CASSPTTRITGIGYTF. The CDR3 DNA reads as TGTGCCAGCAGCCCAACTACTCGCATTACAGGGATTGGCTACACCTTC.

The chain employs TRBV5-6 and TRBJ1-1; D remains ambiguous. Germline V gives CDR1 SGHDT, CDR2 YYEEEE. The V end lost 4 bases, the J end lost 1 base, and 8 bases lay between the germline ends. The CDR3 extends over 13 amino acids. The CDR3 loop is CASSGRKNTEAFF. Written as DNA, the CDR3 is TGTGCCAGCAGCGGGAGGAAGAACACTGAAGCTTTCTTT. The complete variable domain, with remaining parts taken from reference TRBV5-6 and TRBJ1-1, reads DAGVTQSPTHLIKTRGQQVTLRCSPKSGHDTVSWYQQALGQGPQFIFQYYEEEERQRGNFPDRFSGHQFPNYSSELNVNALLLGDSALYLCASSGRKNTEAFFGQGTRLTVV.

This clone appeared a few times. The chain is built from TRBV27 and TRBJ2-2; D is perhaps TRBD2 (6 bases). Trimming shortened V by 2 bases and J by 6 bases, and 10 bases separated the two germline ends. Germline V lookup: CDR1 MNHEY, CDR2 SMNVEV (reference sequence). The CDR3 is made up of 14 amino acids. CDR3: CASSLTREAGELFF. The CDR3 region has the DNA TGTGCCAGCAGTTTAACCAGGGAGGCCGGGGAGCTGTTTTTT.

The chain carries TRBV11-2 and TRBJ2-2; the D is unclear. CDR3 length: 13 residues. The germline gives CDR1 SGHAT, CDR2 FQNNGV. Trimming pared 5 bases from V and 8 bases from J, leaving 12 bases between. CDR3 region: CASSLVPSGELFF. CDR3 nucleotide sequence: TGTGCCAGCAGCCTCGTTCCGAGTGGGGAGCTGTTTTTT.

The V and J genes are TRBV10-3 and TRBJ2-3; 8 bases agree with TRBD1. Germline V gene data show CDR1 as ENHRY and CDR2 as SYGVKD. J was trimmed by 4 bases and V by 4 bases; bases with no gene match: 4. This CDR3 spans 14 amino acids. As DNA, the CDR3 is TGTGCCATCAGTGCGGCAGGGGGCGCAGATACGCAGTATTTT. It specifies CAISAAGGADTQYF.

In this sample, this clone turned up once. The chain has TRBV4-2 and TRBJ1-3; 7 nucleotides line up with TRBD1. Germline assignment: CDR1 LGHNA and CDR2 YNFKEQ. Trimming cost V 2 bases and J 4 bases; bases outside gene matches: 8. The CDR3 spans 16 residues. The CDR3 region is CASSQLLRDSGNTIYF. CDR3 in DNA: TGTGCCAGCAGCCAACTCCTCCGGGACAGCGGAAACACCATATATTTT.

V is TRBV7-3 and J is TRBJ2-3; no definite D call. The CDR3 loop spans 14 amino acids. Per the germline V gene, CDR1 is SGHTA and CDR2 is FQGTGA. The V gene lost 5 bases and the J gene lost 6 bases, with 15 bases spanning the gap. The CDR3 region is CASSRTGYLDTQYF. CDR3 DNA sequence: TGTGCCAGCAGCCGTACGGGTTACCTGGATACGCAGTATTTT.

The rearrangement links TRBV5-8 to TRBJ1-2; no clear D gene. The V end was cut by 1 base, the J end by 3 bases, with 10 bases between. CDR1 SGHTS and CDR2 YDEGEE come from the germline V gene. The CDR3 is 14 residues long. The CDR3, as DNA: TGTGCCAGCAGCTTGACTGGGAGGGACTATGGCTACACCTTC. This sequence encodes CASSLTGRDYGYTF.

The J gene is TRBJ2-3, the V gene TRBV18; TRBD1 matches 8 bases. CDR1 is KGHSH, CDR2 LQKENI, per germline. The CDR3 is 15 residues long. V shed 9 bases, J shed 1 base, and the junction held 9 bases outside the gene matches. For the CDR3, the DNA is TGTGCCAGTTCTGCAAAACAGGGGGGCACAGATACGCAGTATTTT. Its translation: CASSAKQGGTDTQYF.

The genes are TRBV7-9 and TRBJ2-6, with D perhaps matching TRBD2 (5 bases). CDR1 is SEHNR, CDR2 FQNEAQ, per germline (reference sequence). Trimming took off 3 bases at V and 0 bases at J, with 6 bases between the two ends. This CDR3 has 15 amino acids. The CDR3 loop reads CASSLGASGANVLTF. CDR3 sequence (DNA): TGTGCCAGCAGCTTGGGAGCCTCTGGGGCCAACGTCCTGACTTTC. Complete variable domain (other parts from reference TRBV7-9 and TRBJ2-6): DTGVSQNPRHKITKRGQNVTFRCDPISEHNRLYWYRQTLGQGPEFLTYFQNEAQLEKSRLLSDRFSAERPKGSFSTLEIQRTEQGDSAMYLCASSLGASGANVLTFGAGSRLTVL.

The rearrangement uses TRBV15 and TRBJ1-2, with TRBD1 matching over 8 bases. The ends lost 0 bases at V and 5 bases at J; junction bases unmatched: 5. Germline loops: CDR1 LNHNV, CDR2 YYDKDF (reference sequence). The CDR3 runs 15 residues. Here the CDR3 DNA reads TGTGCCACCAGCAGAGATAAGACAGGGGCTTATGGCTACACCTTC. Protein: CATSRDKTGAYGYTF.

The V call is TRBV1, the J call TRBJ2-3; the table's D call, TRBD2, was not checked against the DNA. TRBV1 is a documented pseudogene. The CDR3 runs 18 residues. Here the CDR3 DNA reads TGCACCAGCAACGGATCAGAAGGACTAGCGGGGTTCACAGATACGCAGTATTTT. It encodes CTSNGSEGLAGFTDTQYF.

The gene calls are TRBV14 and TRBJ1-3; D is ambiguous. The germline gives CDR1 SGHDN, CDR2 FVKESK. V was clipped by 10 bases and J by 4 bases, with 20 bases between them. The CDR3 length is 15 residues. CDR3 bases: TGTGCCAAGAAGCGGGGAAGGGCTTGGGGAAACACCATATATTTT. It encodes CAKKRGRAWGNTIYF.

The gene calls are TRBV9 and TRBJ2-6, with D unresolved. Trimming shortened V by 3 bases and J by 0 bases, and 7 bases separated the two germline ends. The CDR3 consists of 15 residues. CDR1 is SGDLS, CDR2 YYNGEE, per germline. The CDR3, as DNA: TGTGCCAGCAGCGCGACAATCTCTGGGGCCAACGTCCTGACTTTC. This gives the protein CASSATISGANVLTF.

This chain links TRBV5-1 with TRBJ1-2; 7 bases match TRBD1. J lost 7 bases, V lost 0 bases, and 9 bases had no gene match. The CDR3 is 15 residues long. From germline, CDR1 is SGHRS and CDR2 YFSETQ. For the CDR3, the DNA is TGCGCCAGCAGCTTGGCCGCAGGGGGAGGTGGTGGCTACACCTTC. It is translated as CASSLAAGGGGGYTF.

The chain carries TRBV5-1 and TRBJ2-3, with D unresolved. The CDR3 loop spans 17 amino acids. Germline lookup yields CDR1 SGHRS and CDR2 YFSETQ. V was shortened by 4 bases and J by 4 bases, with 22 bases between the two germline ends. The CDR3 nucleotides are TGCGCCAGCAGCCCACCTCGGAGCCGTGTCGTCCCAGATACGCAGTATTTT. Amino acids: CASSPPRSRVVPDTQYF.

The rearrangement uses TRBV30 and TRBJ2-3; possibly TRBD1 for D (7 bases). The CDR3 sequence is 12 residues long. Germline V lookup: CDR1 GTSNPN, CDR2 SVGIG (reference sequence). Trimming left V 5 bases short and J 4 bases short, with 10 bases between. CDR3 residues: CAWAGGSDTQYF. CDR3 nucleotide sequence: TGTGCCTGGGCAGGGGGGTCAGATACGCAGTATTTT.

CDR3 region: CSVAYLALAGGVTQYF. The CDR3 DNA reads as TGCAGCGTTGCCTACCTGGCCCTAGCGGGGGGGGTGACCCAGTACTTC. The chain recombines TRBV29-1 with TRBJ2-5, with 12 bases lining up with TRBD2. This CDR3 has 16 amino acids. Germline V gene lookup returns CDR1 SQVTM and CDR2 ANQGSEA. Trimming cost V 4 bases and J 7 bases; bases outside gene matches: 13.